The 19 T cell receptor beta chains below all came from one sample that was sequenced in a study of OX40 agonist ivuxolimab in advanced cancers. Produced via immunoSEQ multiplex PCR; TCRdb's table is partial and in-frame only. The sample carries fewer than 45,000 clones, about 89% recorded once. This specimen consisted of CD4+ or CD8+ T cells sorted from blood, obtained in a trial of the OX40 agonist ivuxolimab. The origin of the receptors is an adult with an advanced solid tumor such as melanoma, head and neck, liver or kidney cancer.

The CDR3 DNA is TGTGCCACCAGCAGCGGGAGGGTGCACGAGCAGTACTTC. This gives the protein CATSSGRVHEQYF. The chain joins TRBV15 to TRBJ2-7; the match to TRBD2 covers 8 bases. Germline loops: CDR1 LNHNV, CDR2 YYDKDF (reference sequence). The CDR3 is made up of 13 amino acids. The J segment lost 5 bases and the V segment lost 3 bases, leaving 3 bases of the junction unmatched.

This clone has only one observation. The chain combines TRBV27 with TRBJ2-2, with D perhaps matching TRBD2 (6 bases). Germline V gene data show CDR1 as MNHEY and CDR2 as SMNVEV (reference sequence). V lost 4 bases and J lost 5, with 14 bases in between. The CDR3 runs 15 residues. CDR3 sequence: CASSYRRDGTGELFF. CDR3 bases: TGTGCCAGCAGTTACAGGCGGGACGGAACCGGGGAGCTGTTTTTT.

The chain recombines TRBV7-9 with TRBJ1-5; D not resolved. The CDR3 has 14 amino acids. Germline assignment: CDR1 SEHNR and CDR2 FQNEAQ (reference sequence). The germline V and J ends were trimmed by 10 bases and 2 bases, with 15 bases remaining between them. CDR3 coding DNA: TGTGCCACTCAGAGGATCGAGGGCAATCAGCCCCAGCATTTT. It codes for CATQRIEGNQPQHF. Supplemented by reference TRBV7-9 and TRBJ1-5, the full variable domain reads DTGVSQNPRHKITKRGQNVTFRCDPISEHNRLYWYRQTLGQGPEFLTYFQNEAQLEKSRLLSDRFSAERPKGSFSTLEIQRTEQGDSAMYLCATQRIEGNQPQHFGDGTRLSIL.

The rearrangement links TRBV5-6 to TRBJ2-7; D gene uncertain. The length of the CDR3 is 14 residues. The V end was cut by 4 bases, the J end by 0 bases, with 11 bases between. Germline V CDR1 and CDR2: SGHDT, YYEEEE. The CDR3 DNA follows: TGTGCCAGCAGCCCAAATCCTAGCTCCTACGAGCAGTACTTC. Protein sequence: CASSPNPSSYEQYF. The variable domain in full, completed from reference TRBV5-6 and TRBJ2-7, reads DAGVTQSPTHLIKTRGQQVTLRCSPKSGHDTVSWYQQALGQGPQFIFQYYEEEERQRGNFPDRFSGHQFPNYSSELNVNALLLGDSALYLCASSPNPSSYEQYFGPGTRLTVT.

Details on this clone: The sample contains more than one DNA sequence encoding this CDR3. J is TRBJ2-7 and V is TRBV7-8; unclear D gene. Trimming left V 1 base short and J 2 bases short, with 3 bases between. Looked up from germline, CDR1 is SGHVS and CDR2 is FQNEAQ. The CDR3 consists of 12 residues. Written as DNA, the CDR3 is TGTGCCAGCAGCTTAGTACCCTACGAGCAGTACTTC. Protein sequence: CASSLVPYEQYF.

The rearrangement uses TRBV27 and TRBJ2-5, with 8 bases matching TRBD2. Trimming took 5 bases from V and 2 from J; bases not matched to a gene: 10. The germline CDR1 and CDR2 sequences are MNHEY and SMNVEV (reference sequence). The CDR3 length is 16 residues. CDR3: CASSISAGAPQETQYF. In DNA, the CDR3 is TGTGCCAGCAGTATTTCAGCGGGGGCTCCACAAGAGACCCAGTACTTC.

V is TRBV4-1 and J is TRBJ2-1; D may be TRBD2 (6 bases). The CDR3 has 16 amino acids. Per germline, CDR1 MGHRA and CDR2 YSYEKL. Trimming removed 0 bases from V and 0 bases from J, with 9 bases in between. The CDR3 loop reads CASSQEGGNSYNEQFF. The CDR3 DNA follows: TGCGCCAGCAGCCAAGAAGGCGGGAACTCCTACAATGAGCAGTTCTTC.

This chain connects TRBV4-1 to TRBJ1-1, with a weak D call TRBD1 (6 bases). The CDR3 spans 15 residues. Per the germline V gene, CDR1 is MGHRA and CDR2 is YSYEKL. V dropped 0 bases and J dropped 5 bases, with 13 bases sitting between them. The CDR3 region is CASSQDQGQRTEAFF. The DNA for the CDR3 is TGCGCCAGCAGCCAAGATCAGGGACAAAGGACTGAAGCTTTCTTT.

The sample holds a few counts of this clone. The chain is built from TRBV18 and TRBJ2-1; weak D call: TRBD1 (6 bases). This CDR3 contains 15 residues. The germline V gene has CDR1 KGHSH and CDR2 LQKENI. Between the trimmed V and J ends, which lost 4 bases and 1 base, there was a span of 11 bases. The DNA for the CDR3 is TGTGCCAGCTCACACAGGGACGTTTCCTACAATGAGCAGTTCTTC. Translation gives CASSHRDVSYNEQFF.

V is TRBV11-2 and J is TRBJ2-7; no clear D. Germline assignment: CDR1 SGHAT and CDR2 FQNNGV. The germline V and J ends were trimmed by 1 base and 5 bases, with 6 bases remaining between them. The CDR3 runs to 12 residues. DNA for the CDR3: TGTGCCAGCAGCTTAGTAGGGAACGAGCAGTACTTC. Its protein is CASSLVGNEQYF.

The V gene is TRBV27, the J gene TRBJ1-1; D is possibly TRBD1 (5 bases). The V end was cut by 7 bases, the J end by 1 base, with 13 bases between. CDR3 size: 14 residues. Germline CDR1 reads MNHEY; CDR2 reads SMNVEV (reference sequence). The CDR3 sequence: CASTVNGGNTEAFF. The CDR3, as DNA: TGTGCCAGCACCGTTAATGGGGGGAACACTGAAGCTTTCTTT.

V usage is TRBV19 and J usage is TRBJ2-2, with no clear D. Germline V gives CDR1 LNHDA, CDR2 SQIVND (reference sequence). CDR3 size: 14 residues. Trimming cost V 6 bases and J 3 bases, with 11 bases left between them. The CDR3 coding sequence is TGTGCCAGTAGACCCCTTTCGGACACCGGGGAGCTGTTTTTT. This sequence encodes CASRPLSDTGELFF.

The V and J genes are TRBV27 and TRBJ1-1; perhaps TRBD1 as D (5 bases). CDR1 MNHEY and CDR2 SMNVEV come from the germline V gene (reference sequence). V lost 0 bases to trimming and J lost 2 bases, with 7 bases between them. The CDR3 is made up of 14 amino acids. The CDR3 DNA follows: TGTGCCAGCAGTTTATCTGACAGTAACACTGAAGCTTTCTTT. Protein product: CASSLSDSNTEAFF.

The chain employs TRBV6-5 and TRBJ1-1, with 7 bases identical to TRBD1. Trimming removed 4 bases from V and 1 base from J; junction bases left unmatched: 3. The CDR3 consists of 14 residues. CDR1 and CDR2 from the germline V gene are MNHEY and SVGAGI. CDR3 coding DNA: TGTGCCAGCAGTTTAGGGGGCGAGAACACTGAAGCTTTCTTT. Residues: CASSLGGENTEAFF.

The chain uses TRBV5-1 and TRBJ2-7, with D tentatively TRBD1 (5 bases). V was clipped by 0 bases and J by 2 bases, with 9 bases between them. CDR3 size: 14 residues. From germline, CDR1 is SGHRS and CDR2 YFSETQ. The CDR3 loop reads CASSLADNTYEQYF. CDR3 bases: TGCGCCAGCAGCTTGGCGGACAACACCTACGAGCAGTACTTC.

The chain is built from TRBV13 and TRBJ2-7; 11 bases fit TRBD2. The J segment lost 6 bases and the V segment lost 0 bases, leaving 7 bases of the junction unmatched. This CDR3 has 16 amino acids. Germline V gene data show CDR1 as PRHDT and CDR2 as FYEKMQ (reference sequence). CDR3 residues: CASSLGPGLAESEQYF. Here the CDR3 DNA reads TGTGCCAGCAGCTTAGGGCCGGGACTAGCGGAATCCGAGCAGTACTTC.

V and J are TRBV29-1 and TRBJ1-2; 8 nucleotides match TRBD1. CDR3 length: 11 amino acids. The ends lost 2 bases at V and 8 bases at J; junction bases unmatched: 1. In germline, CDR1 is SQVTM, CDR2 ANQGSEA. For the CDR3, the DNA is TGCAGCGTTGAACACAGGGGGGGCTACACCTTC. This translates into CSVEHRGGYTF. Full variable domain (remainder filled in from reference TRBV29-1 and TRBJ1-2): SAVISQKPSRDICQRGTSLTIQCQVDSQVTMMFWYRQQPGQSLTLIATANQGSEATYESGFVIDKFPISRPNLTFSTLTVSNMSPEDSSIYLCSVEHRGGYTFGSGTRLTVV.

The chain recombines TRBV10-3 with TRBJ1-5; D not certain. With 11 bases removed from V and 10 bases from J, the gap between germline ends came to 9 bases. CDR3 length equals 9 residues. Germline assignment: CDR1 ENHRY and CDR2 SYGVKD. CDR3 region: CAVGIPQHF. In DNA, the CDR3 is TGTGCCGTGGGTATCCCCCAGCATTTT.

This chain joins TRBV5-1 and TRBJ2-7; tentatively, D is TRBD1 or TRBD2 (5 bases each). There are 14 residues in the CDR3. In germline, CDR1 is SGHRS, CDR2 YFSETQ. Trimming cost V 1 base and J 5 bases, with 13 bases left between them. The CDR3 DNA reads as TGCGCCAGCAGCTTGATGGGACGGGACCACGAGCAGTACTTC. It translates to CASSLMGRDHEQYF.